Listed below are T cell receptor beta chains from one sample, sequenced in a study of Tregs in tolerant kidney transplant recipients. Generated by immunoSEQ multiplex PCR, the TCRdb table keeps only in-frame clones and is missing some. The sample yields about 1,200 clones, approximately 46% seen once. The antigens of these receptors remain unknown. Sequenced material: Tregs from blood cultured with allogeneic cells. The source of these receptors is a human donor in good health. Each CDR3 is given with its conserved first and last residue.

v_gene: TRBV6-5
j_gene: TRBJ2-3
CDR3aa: CASRTPDTQYF

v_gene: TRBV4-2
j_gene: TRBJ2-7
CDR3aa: CASSLGEGYEQYF

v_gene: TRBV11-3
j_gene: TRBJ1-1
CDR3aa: CASSLGLNTEAFF

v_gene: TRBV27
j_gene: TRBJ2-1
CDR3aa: CASSSPFRDEQFF

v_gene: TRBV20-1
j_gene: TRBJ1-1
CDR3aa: CSVGGEAFF

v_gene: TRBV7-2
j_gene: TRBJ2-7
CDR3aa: CASSFLGGPYEQYF

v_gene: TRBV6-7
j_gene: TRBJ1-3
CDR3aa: CASSRISGNTIYF

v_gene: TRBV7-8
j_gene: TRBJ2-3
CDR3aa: CASSPGRGTDTQYF

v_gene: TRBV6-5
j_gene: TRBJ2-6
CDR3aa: CAISTRVAGANVLTF

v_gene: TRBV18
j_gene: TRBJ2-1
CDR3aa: CASSPRSSEQFF

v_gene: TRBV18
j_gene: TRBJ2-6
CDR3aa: CASSHLVLAGATPGANVLTF

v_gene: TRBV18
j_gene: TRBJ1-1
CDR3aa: CASSPPWSAGTGGSGNTEAFF

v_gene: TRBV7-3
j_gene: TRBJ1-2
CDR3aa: CAEPASLNYGYTF

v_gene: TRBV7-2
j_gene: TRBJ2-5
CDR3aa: CASSWIPGQGRETQYF

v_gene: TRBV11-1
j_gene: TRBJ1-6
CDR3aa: CASSPTGGTPLHF

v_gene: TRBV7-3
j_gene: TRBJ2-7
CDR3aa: CASSLMGQYF

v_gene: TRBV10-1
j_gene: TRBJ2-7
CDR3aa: CASTRGGTTPTYEQYF